This T cell receptor (beta chain) was captured by sequencing in a study of CD8+ T cells in alopecia areata. Study results and caveats: Scalp repertoires also include resident alphabeta T cells from normal skin. Between patients, shared TCR sequences were less clear than in mice. This was possibly due in part to HLA diversity in the patient population. Researchers report lesional scalp, most notably alopecia totalis/universalis, outstripped normal scalp in clonality.

Extracted from the samples, RNA was reverse transcribed into cDNA to serve as the sequencing template. Repertoires were generated with immunoSEQ multiplex PCR, while TCRdb's copy carries only in-frame clones and drops some. The repertoire holds some 150,000 clones, with about two thirds as singletons. This clone was seen a handful of times. The antigen is not known. The source of this sequence is a human donor in good health. Specimen: CD8+ T cells sorted from blood.

The CDR3 reads CASSFLQMNTEAFF. The CDR3 nucleotides read TGTGCCAGCAGTTTCCTACAGATGAACACTGAAGCTTTCTTT. V gene TRBV28 combines with J gene TRBJ1-1; D is unclear. Germline V CDR1 and CDR2: MDHEN, SYDVKM. Trimming pared 3 bases from V and 0 bases from J, leaving 8 bases between. This CDR3 is built from 14 residues. The full variable domain, rest sourced from reference TRBV28 and TRBJ1-1, is DVKVTQSSRYLVKRTGEKVFLECVQDMDHENMFWYRQDPGLGLRLIYFSYDVKMKEKGDIPEGYSVSREKKERFSLILESASTNQTSMYLCASSFLQMNTEAFFGQGTRLTVV.